This T cell receptor beta chain originates from a study of blood T cell repertoires in COVID-19. Study-level information: PBMCs, B-cell-depleted T cells, or T cells were the source of the cDNA or gDNA that made up the material.

Original analysis: Estimated nucleated cell counts came from reference gene primer amplification. TCRdb's table, derived via immunoSEQ multiplex PCR, lists solely in-frame clones and lacks some. From that table come the V and J calls and clone size; the DNA was used to work out D and trimming. The data contain about 96,000 clones, less than 85% of them singletons. The germline gives CDR1 SGHTA, CDR2 FQGNSA. CDR3 length equals 14 residues. Between the trimmed V and J ends, which lost 5 bases and 7 bases, there was a span of 12 bases. Sequences were obtained from peripheral blood. This clonotype was obtained from a man between 45 and 60 years old who had recovered from COVID-19. The gene calls are TRBV7-2 and TRBJ1-6; a possible D gene is TRBD1 (5 bases). CDR3 region: CASSRLGLNSPLHF. The CDR3 DNA reads as TGTGCCAGCAGCAGATTGGGGCTCAATTCACCCCTCCACTTT. The complete variable domain, with remaining parts taken from reference TRBV7-2 and TRBJ1-6, reads GAGVSQSPSNKVTEKGKDVELRCDPISGHTALYWYRQSLGQGLEFLIYFQGNSAPDKSGLPSDRFSAERTGGSVSTLTIQRTQQEDSAVYLCASSRLGLNSPLHFGNGTRLTVT.